A selection of T cell receptor beta chains follows, all from one sample in a study of OX40 agonist ivuxolimab in advanced cancers. Assay used: immunoSEQ multiplex PCR; TCRdb lists only in-frame clones, some missing. The sample lists tens of thousands of clones, roughly nine tenths occurring once. Sequenced here: CD4+ or CD8+ T cells sorted from blood, sampled in a trial of the OX40 agonist ivuxolimab. Source of these receptors: an adult with an advanced solid tumor such as melanoma, head and neck, liver or kidney cancer. CDR3s include the opening cysteine and the closing phenylalanine or tryptophan. Each record gives: V gene, clone size, J gene, D gene, CDR3 protein, CDR3 DNA. D genes are given only for firm matches. A row's size may be missing; if present it is once, few, many or a size class.

TRBV5-1,.,TRBJ2-7,TRBD2,CASSLAAGGSSYEQYF,TGCGCCAGCAGCTTGGCTGCGGGGGGGAGCTCCTACGAGCAGTACTTC
TRBV2,.,TRBJ1-4,.,CASSFGEKLFF,TGTGCCAGCAGCTTCGGCGAAAAACTGTTTTTT
TRBV27,.,TRBJ2-5,.,CASSLAGRETQYF,TGTGCCAGCAGTTTAGCTGGGAGAGAGACCCAGTACTTC
TRBV19,.,TRBJ2-5,TRBD2,CASSDSIAGFQETQYF,TGTGCCAGTAGTGACTCAATAGCGGGGTTCCAAGAGACCCAGTACTTC
TRBV11-1,few,TRBJ2-7,.,CASSLDGYEQYF,TGTGCCAGCAGCTTAGACGGCTACGAGCAGTACTTC
TRBV15,.,TRBJ1-1,.,CAVGDMNTEAFF,TGTGCCGTCGGGGATATGAACACTGAAGCTTTCTTT
TRBV6-5,once,TRBJ2-7,TRBD1,CASSYRMGQRTYEQYF,TGTGCCAGCAGTTACCGGATGGGACAGAGGACCTACGAGCAGTACTTC
TRBV29-1,.,TRBJ2-3,.,CSAIVMMDTRLDTQYF,TGCAGCGCGATTGTGATGATGGACACCCGGTTAGATACGCAGTATTTT
TRBV15,.,TRBJ1-2,TRBD1,CATSRGRQGNYGYTF,TGTGCCACCAGCAGAGGTCGACAGGGAAACTATGGCTACACCTTC
TRBV28,once,TRBJ2-2,.,CASSYGWTGELFF,TGTGCCAGCAGTTACGGGTGGACCGGGGAGCTGTTTTTT
TRBV27,.,TRBJ1-2,.,CASSDRIYGYTF,TGTGCCAGCAGTGACAGGATCTATGGCTACACCTTC
TRBV30,.,TRBJ1-1,.,CAWETNTEAFF,TGTGCCTGGGAGACTAACACTGAAGCTTTCTTT
TRBV18,.,TRBJ2-5,TRBD1,CASSPSKGQFQETQYF,TGTGCCAGCTCACCTTCCAAGGGACAGTTCCAAGAGACCCAGTACTTC
TRBV2,once,TRBJ2-5,.,CASSELVQETQYF,TGTGCCAGCAGTGAACTGGTCCAAGAGACCCAGTACTTC
TRBV28,.,TRBJ1-1,.,CASRLEEAPWGTEAFF,TGTGCCAGCAGGTTGGAGGAGGCACCGTGGGGCACTGAAGCTTTCTTT
TRBV9,.,TRBJ2-3,TRBD2,CASSSRHVTSGGDTDTQYF,TGTGCCAGCAGCTCCCGACACGTGACTAGCGGGGGGGACACAGATACGCAGTATTTT
TRBV10-2,.,TRBJ2-1,TRBD2,CASSWTSGNNEQFF,TGCGCCAGCAGTTGGACTAGCGGGAACAATGAGCAGTTCTTC
TRBV28,.,TRBJ2-3,.,CASSLPADTQYF,TGTGCCAGCAGCCTCCCGGCAGATACGCAGTATTTT
TRBV10-3,few,TRBJ2-3,TRBD2,CAISSSSHGRLGGTDTQYF,TGTGCCATCAGTTCCTCCTCCCACGGGAGGCTAGGGGGCACAGATACGCAGTATTTT
TRBV19,.,TRBJ2-7,TRBD1,CASSIVGDSYEQYF,TGTGCCAGTAGTATAGTTGGGGACAGCTACGAGCAGTACTTC
TRBV5-6,.,TRBJ1-2,TRBD1,CASSLSAGQGARYGYTF,TGTGCCAGCAGCTTGTCTGCGGGACAGGGGGCTCGGTATGGCTACACCTTC
TRBV27,.,TRBJ2-2,TRBD1,CASSLFQGAPGELFF,TGTGCCAGCAGTTTATTCCAGGGGGCTCCCGGGGAGCTGTTTTTT
TRBV27,.,TRBJ2-1,TRBD1,CASSGTAYNEQFF,TGTGCCAGCAGCGGGACAGCCTACAATGAGCAGTTCTTC
TRBV9,.,TRBJ1-6,.,CASGSPLHF,TGTGCCAGCGGCTCACCCCTCCACTTT
TRBV18,.,TRBJ1-4,TRBD1,CASSTGTGGEKLFF,TGTGCCAGCTCAACCGGGACAGGAGGAGAAAAACTGTTTTTT
TRBV5-6,.,TRBJ2-7,TRBD2,CASSFRLAGGYEQYF,TGTGCCAGCAGCTTCAGACTAGCGGGGGGCTACGAGCAGTACTTC
TRBV28,once,TRBJ2-7,.,CASSPGIYRALPTYEQYF,TGTGCCAGCAGTCCAGGAATTTACAGGGCCCTACCTACGTACGAGCAGTACTTC
TRBV2,.,TRBJ2-7,TRBD2,CASSASLAGAEQYF,TGTGCCAGCAGTGCGAGCCTAGCGGGAGCCGAGCAGTACTTC
TRBV11-2,.,TRBJ2-1,.,CASSLDPAWGRYNEQFF,TGTGCCAGCAGCTTAGATCCCGCTTGGGGACGGTACAATGAGCAGTTCTTC
TRBV19,.,TRBJ1-1,TRBD1,CASSYRGGTEAFF,TGTGCCAGTAGTTACAGGGGCGGAACTGAAGCTTTCTTT
TRBV11-2,.,TRBJ1-2,.,CASSLVPNYGYTF,TGTGCCAGCAGCTTAGTGCCTAACTATGGCTACACCTTC
TRBV4-1,.,TRBJ2-1,TRBD1,CASSHGQGAFEQFF,TGCGCCAGCAGCCATGGACAGGGGGCGTTTGAGCAGTTCTTC
TRBV7-6,few,TRBJ1-2,.,CASSPLEAGVYGYTF,TGTGCCAGCAGCCCCCTCGAGGCAGGAGTTTATGGCTACACCTTC
TRBV6-5,.,TRBJ2-1,.,CASSIGNEQFF,TGTGCCAGCAGTATCGGCAATGAGCAGTTCTTC
TRBV27,.,TRBJ1-5,.,CASSFSNQPQHF,TGTGCCAGCAGTTTTAGCAATCAGCCCCAGCATTTT
TRBV2,.,TRBJ2-7,.,CASRGDSHYEQYF,TGTGCCAGCAGGGGAGACAGTCACTACGAGCAGTACTTC
TRBV4-1,.,TRBJ2-3,.,CASSQDPAGSTDTQYF,TGCGCCAGCAGCCAAGATCCAGCTGGTAGCACAGATACGCAGTATTTT
TRBV19,.,TRBJ1-5,.,CASSWTVAGYSNQPQHF,TGTGCCAGTAGTTGGACGGTGGCTGGGTATAGCAATCAGCCCCAGCATTTT
TRBV19,.,TRBJ1-2,.,CASRVYGDYGYTF,TGTGCCAGTAGGGTATACGGTGACTATGGCTACACCTTC
TRBV19,.,TRBJ2-1,.,CASSSVGSGQYNEQFF,TGTGCCAGTAGTTCCGTGGGCAGCGGACAGTACAATGAGCAGTTCTTC
TRBV6-1,once,TRBJ2-7,.,CASSERVYEQYF,TGTGCCAGCAGTGAACGCGTCTACGAGCAGTACTTC
TRBV5-8,.,TRBJ2-7,.,CASSFGRMYEQYF,TGTGCCAGCAGCTTTGGCAGAATGTACGAGCAGTACTTC
TRBV29-1,once,TRBJ2-1,TRBD1,CSVYFTGVSYNEQFF,TGCAGCGTTTACTTTACAGGGGTTTCCTACAATGAGCAGTTCTTC
TRBV27,.,TRBJ2-7,.,CASSTPLGGEQYF,TGTGCCAGCAGTACCCCCCTCGGGGGCGAGCAGTACTTC
TRBV4-1,.,TRBJ1-5,.,CASSQGLGNQPQHF,TGCGCCAGCAGCCAGGGATTGGGCAATCAGCCCCAGCATTTT
TRBV19,.,TRBJ2-7,.,CASSLTAFPNEQYF,TGTGCCAGTAGTCTCACAGCTTTCCCCAACGAGCAGTACTTC
TRBV7-9,.,TRBJ1-1,TRBD1,CASSLGQGLDTEAFF,TGTGCCAGCAGCTTAGGACAGGGATTGGACACTGAAGCTTTCTTT
TRBV28,once,TRBJ2-7,TRBD2,CASSHGTSGSYYEQYF,TGTGCCAGCAGTCACGGGACTAGCGGGAGTTATTACGAGCAGTACTTC
TRBV13,.,TRBJ2-7,TRBD2,CASSLSGAYEQYF,TGTGCCAGCAGCTTAAGCGGGGCCTACGAGCAGTACTTC
TRBV27,.,TRBJ2-1,TRBD2,CASKERAGGYNEQFF,TGTGCCAGCAAGGAAAGGGCGGGAGGCTACAATGAGCAGTTCTTC
TRBV5-4,.,TRBJ2-7,.,CASSVGVSYEQYF,TGTGCCAGCAGCGTAGGGGTCTCCTACGAGCAGTACTTC
TRBV6-1,.,TRBJ1-1,TRBD1,CASSDDRGNLMNTEAFF,TGTGCCAGCAGTGACGACAGGGGCAATTTAATGAACACTGAAGCTTTCTTT